This TCR beta chain emerged from a study of shared clonotypes between healthy human individuals (TCRdb year 2020). Regarding the complete study: A couple of women and a few men aged 18 to 49 years were included in the cohort. To increase sequencing depth and limit assay-specific biases, different laboratories used diverse techniques to prepare libraries and sequence TCR repertoires. For each donor, CD4 naive and CD4 memory were each given three plates, CD8 naive was given two plates, and CD8 memory was given one plate. Leukapheresis yielded between about 0.9 and 9.5 billion PBMCs per donor. To estimate repertoire size and how much clonotype sharing occurs between individuals, the study deeply sequenced the blood TCR repertoires of several healthy adults. Summary of the overall study and its limitations: Because the study included a small number of donors, the genetic and exposure-history diversity represented was limited. Pairwise subsampling led to the expectation that sequencing depth would affect the degree of clonotype sharing among donors. Sampling was limited to blood, and TCR repertoires in tissue likely differ from TCR repertoires in blood. Higher generation probabilities were observed for clonotypes shared by all four sorted-subset donors than for non-shared clonotypes. Incomplete sequencing was indicated by rarefaction of sorted-subset datasets, despite the large sequencing depth. Larger estimated clonotype richness was generally found for naive subsets than for memory subsets. Sharing across four donors was observed for around 5% of naive CD4, less than 4% of naive CD8, 2% to 2.5% of memory CD4, and roughly 0.4% of memory CD8 clonotypes.

The trim is 3 bases for V and 2 bases for J, with a gap of 10 bases between the germline ends. From the germline V gene, CDR1 is SGHTA and CDR2 is FQGNSA. Inclusive of the bounding cysteine and phenylalanine, the CDR3 is 14 residues long. The kept DNA is CDR3 alone, 42 bases in frame from the first base. Healthy HIV-negative adults with no recently reported acute infections or vaccinations were included as donors. All donors were Caucasian adults living in Nashville, Tennessee, USA. Magnetic negative selection was used to enrich CD4+ T cells, after which naive cells were positively selected on CD45RA and the negative fraction became the memory subset. Blood was collected by leukapheresis, and PBMCs were isolated by Ficoll-Histopaque density gradient centrifugation and then cryopreserved in liquid nitrogen vapor phase. Analytical flow cytometry was used to check the purity and quantity of every magnetically sorted T cell population. Genomic DNA was isolated from each sorted fraction and quantified by UV absorbance on a Nanodrop 2000c.

About this clone itself: Its antigen target is currently unknown. Per-nucleotide qualities are absent, and no much larger clonotype sits a single base away.

Using the deep immunoSEQ assay, TCR CDR3 regions were amplified from genomic DNA by multiplex PCR. Genomic DNA extracted from each cell subset was distributed evenly over all wells of several immunoSEQ 96-well plates, and each plate served as one replicate. For sorted subsets, around 0.2 ug of genomic DNA, equivalent to about 30,000 T cell genomes, went into each replicate PCR. Purified libraries were quantified with a Qubit 3.0 fluorometer, sized on a Bioanalyzer 2100, and re-quantified with the KAPA Library Quantification kit. A separate single-read 150-cycle Illumina NextSeq 550 flow cell was used to sequence each immunoSEQ 96-well plate. In the original analysis: The immunoSEQ output contained only junctional sequences without quality scores, so filtering could not match that applied to full-length reads. To assign V/J genes and CDR3, sequences were annotated against IMGT germline references using PyIR, a Python wrapper for IgBLAST v1.9. Any read was removed if the V/J assignment was weak (E-value above 1e-6), the CDR3 was missing, or the read contained stop codons, out-of-frame junctions, or ambiguous translated residues. V3J clonotypes were defined by identical inferred V gene, J gene, and CDR3 amino acid sequence. To compute the percentage overlap between repertoires, the number of shared unique clonotypes was divided by the size of the smaller repertoire. Richness of each repertoire was evaluated using RTK rarefaction, the Chao1 estimator, and Recon v2.1 estimates of unobserved clonotypes. For all TCRbeta clonotypes obtained by the gDNA method from a few donors, generation probabilities were computed with OLGA. Not all clones reach the TCRdb copy of this immuneACCESS table, which keeps in-frame sequences only. Checked studies attribute under half of the gap to unresolved V genes and leave the rest unexplained. V and J calls and clone size follow that table, whereas D and trimming were derived from the DNA. The sample profile shows about 1.5 million clones; approximately 98% of them were found once. The top ten constitute about 0.45% of the sample.

This clonotype was sampled from a man aged 25 to 45 in good health. The chain links TRBV7-2 with TRBJ2-5; TRBD2 might be the D gene, on 6 matching bases. Input material: naive CD4+ T cells sorted from blood. Interpreted using the paper, the cell subset or site label stands for: CD45RA+ positively selected. The nucleotides are TGTGCCAGCAGCTTCACGGGACTGCAAGAGACCCAGTACTTC. Translated, this gives CASSFTGLQETQYF.